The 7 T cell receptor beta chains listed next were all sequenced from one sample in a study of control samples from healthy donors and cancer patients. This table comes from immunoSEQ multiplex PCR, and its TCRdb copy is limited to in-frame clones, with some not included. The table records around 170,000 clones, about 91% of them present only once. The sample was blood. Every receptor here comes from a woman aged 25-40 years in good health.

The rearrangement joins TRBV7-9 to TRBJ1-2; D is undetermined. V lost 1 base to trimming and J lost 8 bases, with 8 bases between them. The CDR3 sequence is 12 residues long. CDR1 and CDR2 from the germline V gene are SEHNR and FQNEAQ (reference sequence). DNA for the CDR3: TGTGCCAGCAGCTTAGAGAAGGAAGGCTACACCTTC. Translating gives CASSLEKEGYTF.

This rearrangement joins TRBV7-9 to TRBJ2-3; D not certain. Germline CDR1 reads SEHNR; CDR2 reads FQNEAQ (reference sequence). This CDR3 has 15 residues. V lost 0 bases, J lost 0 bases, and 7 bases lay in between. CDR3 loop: CASSLASESTDTQYF. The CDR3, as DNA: TGTGCCAGCAGCTTAGCGTCGGAGAGCACAGATACGCAGTATTTT.

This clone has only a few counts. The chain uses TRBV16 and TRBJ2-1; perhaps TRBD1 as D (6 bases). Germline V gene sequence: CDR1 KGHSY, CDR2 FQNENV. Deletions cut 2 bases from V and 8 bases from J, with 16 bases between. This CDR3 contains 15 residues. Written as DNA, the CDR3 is TGTGCCAGCAGCCAAACAGGGATCGGGGTGGATGAGCAGTTCTTC. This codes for CASSQTGIGVDEQFF.

CDR3 region: CASSWGTGVYEQYF. The CDR3, as DNA: TGTGCCAGCAGTTGGGGGACAGGGGTGTACGAGCAGTACTTC. This chain uses TRBV27 with TRBJ2-7, with TRBD1 identical over 10 bases. The germline gives CDR1 MNHEY, CDR2 SMNVEV (reference sequence). The CDR3 has 14 amino acids. V was pared by 4 bases and J by 4 bases, with 4 bases of the junction left unmatched.

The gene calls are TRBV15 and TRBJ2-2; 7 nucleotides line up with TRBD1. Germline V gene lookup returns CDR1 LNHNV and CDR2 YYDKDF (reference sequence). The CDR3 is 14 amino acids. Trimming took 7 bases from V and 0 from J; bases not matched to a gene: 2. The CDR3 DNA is TGTGCCACCAACAGGGGAACGAACACCGGGGAGCTGTTTTTT. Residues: CATNRGTNTGELFF.

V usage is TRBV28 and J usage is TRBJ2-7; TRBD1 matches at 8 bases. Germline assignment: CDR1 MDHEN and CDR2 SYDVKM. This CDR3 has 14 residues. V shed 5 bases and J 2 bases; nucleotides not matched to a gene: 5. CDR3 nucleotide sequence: TGTGCCAGCAGTGTGGGACAGGCAACCTACGAGCAGTACTTC. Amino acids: CASSVGQATYEQYF.

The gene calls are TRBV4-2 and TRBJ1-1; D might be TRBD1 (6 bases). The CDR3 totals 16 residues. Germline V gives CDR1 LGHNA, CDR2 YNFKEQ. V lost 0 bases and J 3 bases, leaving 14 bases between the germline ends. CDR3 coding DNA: TGTGCCAGCAGCCAAGAGGTCGCGGGGGCCCACACTGAAGCTTTCTTT. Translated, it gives CASSQEVAGAHTEAFF.